This TCR beta chain comes out of a study of identical twins. Regarding the study as a whole: Out-of-frame beta chain sequences displayed weaker excess sharing between twins. Insertion counts were lower in abundant cord blood beta clonotypes, a trend that memory repertoires did not show. Out-of-frame sharing of TCR alpha in monozygotic twins was underestimated by models.

TCRdb analysed the 5' RACE reads with MiXCR anew, one entry per CDR3 protein. Of 510,000 or so distinct CDR3 sequences in the sample, roughly 15% were seen once. Of note for this clonotype: What it binds is unknown.

Germline values: CDR1 SGHKS, CDR2 YYEKEE (reference sequence). The CDR3 sequence is 14 residues long. Trimming pared 4 bases from V and 5 bases from J, leaving 12 bases between. The same data also went into a second study, on yellow fever vaccine responses in identical twins.

The sequencing sample was made of CD4+ T cells sorted from blood. The receptor was isolated from a woman aged 18-30 years in good health. The chain has TRBV5-5 and TRBJ1-4; D not resolved. For the CDR3, the DNA is TGTGCCAGCAGCCAGGTGGCCTTAAATGAAAAACTGTTTTTT. The encoded protein is CASSQVALNEKLFF.